Below, 10 T cell receptor beta chains from the same sample are listed, as sequenced in a study of T cells in Graves' hyperthyroidism and ophthalmopathy. TCR beta CDR3 regions were amplified from RNA. Researchers ran a first-round RT-PCR on the TCR CDR3 using the HTBI primer set. TCRdb analysed the multiplex PCR reads with MiXCR anew, one entry per CDR3 protein. The sample has about 840,000 distinct CDR3 sequences, 35% to 45% seen once; the top ten hold more than 7%. Sequenced material: blood. These receptors all stem from a young man with Graves' hyperthyroidism.

The chain carries TRBV7-2 and TRBJ1-1, with D possibly matching TRBD1 (5 bases). This CDR3 region has 15 residues. V was shortened by 4 bases and J by 1 base, with 13 bases between the two germline ends. CDR1 is SGHTA and CDR2 is FQGNSA in the germline V gene. This CDR3 is CASSWGGLANTEAFF. The CDR3 nucleotides are TGTGCCAGCAGCTGGGGGGGACTAGCGAACACTGAAGCTTTCTTT.

This clonotype turned up a few times. The chain recombines TRBV9 with TRBJ2-2, with unresolved D. Germline V gene sequence: CDR1 SGDLS, CDR2 YYNGEE. This CDR3 contains 10 residues. V was trimmed by 5 bases and J by 6 bases, leaving 2 bases between them. The CDR3 sequence: CASRSGELFF. The DNA for the CDR3 is TGTGCCAGCAGATCCGGGGAGCTGTTTTTT.

This sequence joins TRBV10-3 and TRBJ1-1, with 10 positions matching TRBD1. The V segment lost 10 bases and the J segment 6 bases; nucleotides outside the gene matches: 8. Germline CDR1 is ENHRY and CDR2 is SYGVKD. CDR3 length: 13 residues. CDR3 in amino acids: CATGTGDDAEAFF. DNA for the CDR3: TGTGCCACCGGGACAGGGGATGACGCTGAAGCTTTCTTT.

The chain couples TRBV7-2 to TRBJ2-2, with D possibly called TRBD1 or TRBD2 (5 bases each). Deletions cut 5 bases from V and 3 bases from J, with 13 bases between. CDR3 size: 15 residues. Germline-derived CDR1 and CDR2 are SGHTA and FQGNSA. The CDR3 nucleotides are TGTGCCAGCAGCGGGGGTGGTTTGGACACCGGGGAGCTGTTTTTT. It translates to CASSGGGLDTGELFF.

This clonotype was seen repeatedly, ten times or more. The chain uses TRBV9 and TRBJ1-4; tentatively, D is TRBD1 (5 bases). Germline values: CDR1 SGDLS, CDR2 YYNGEE. V lost 8 bases to trimming and J lost 0 bases, with 11 bases between them. The CDR3 contains 14 residues. CDR3 in DNA: TGTGCCAGTTCCAGGGTAGCAACTAATGAAAAACTGTTTTTT. Translated, it gives CASSRVATNEKLFF.

To note about this clonotype: The germline gene is not matched at one end of the junction; a read error may be the cause. V gene TRBV7-9 combines with J gene TRBJ1-1, with no clear D. Germline CDR1 is SEHNR and CDR2 is FQNEAQ (reference sequence). The CDR3 runs 15 residues. The CDR3 DNA follows: TGTGCCAGCAGCTTAGCGGTGGGCTGGAACACTGAAGCTTTTTTT. Protein sequence: CASSLAVGWNTEAFF.

There are many counts of this clonotype. The chain combines TRBV19 with TRBJ1-5; D is perhaps TRBD1 (5 bases). V was cut by 7 bases and J by 3 bases, with 13 bases left in between. The germline gives CDR1 LNHDA, CDR2 SQIVND (reference sequence). CDR3 size: 14 residues. The DNA of the CDR3 is TGTGCCAGTACGGCGGGGGGATACAATCAGCCCCAGCATTTT. Protein product: CASTAGGYNQPQHF. Based on the CDR3 plus reference TRBV19 and TRBJ1-5, the full variable domain is DGGITQSPKYLFRKEGQNVTLSCEQNLNHDAMYWYRQDPGQGLRLIYYSQIVNDFQKGDIAEGYSVSREKKESFPLTVTSAQKNPTAFYLCASTAGGYNQPQHFGDGTRLSIL.

The V call is TRBV5-4, the J call TRBJ1-2, with 7 bases fitting TRBD1. From germline, CDR1 is SGHNT and CDR2 YYREEE (reference sequence). The CDR3 length is 15 residues. The junction had 6 bases not matched to a gene; V was cut back by 0 bases and J by 4 bases. The CDR3 bases are TGTGCCAGCAGCTTGGGGACAGGTCTGGCCTATGGCTACACCTTC. Translation: CASSLGTGLAYGYTF.

The genes are TRBV10-3 and TRBJ1-2; no definite D call. The germline V and J ends were trimmed by 4 bases and 2 bases, with 8 bases remaining between them. This CDR3 has 13 amino acids. In germline, CDR1 is ENHRY, CDR2 SYGVKD. CDR3 region: CAISGVGNYGYTF. The CDR3 DNA reads as TGTGCCATCAGTGGAGTAGGGAACTATGGCTACACCTTC.

This clonotype was observed many times. This sequence joins TRBV10-3 and TRBJ2-5, with 8 bases that match TRBD2. This CDR3 spans 16 amino acids. Unmatched junction bases numbered 8, after V lost 0 bases and J lost 5 bases. Germline V lookup: CDR1 ENHRY, CDR2 SYGVKD. The CDR3 region has the DNA TGTGCCATCAGTGAGTCAGGCGGGAGGTCAGCGGAGACCCAGTACTTC. Amino acid sequence: CAISESGGRSAETQYF.